This T cell receptor (beta chain) was identified in a study of blood T cell repertoires in COVID-19. Whole-study context: The study drew acute and convalescent COVID-19 samples from the United States, Italy and Spain.

Methods used by the authors: Reference gene primer amplification in the assay estimated nucleated cell counts. Sequencing was performed with immunoSEQ multiplex PCR; in TCRdb, only in-frame clones are kept and a portion is missing. The DNA gave D and trimming, while V, J and clone size come from that table. The table includes 130,000 to 150,000 clones, roughly nine tenths detected once. Looked up from germline, CDR1 is MNHEY and CDR2 is SMNVEV (reference sequence). This CDR3 spans 13 amino acids. Trimming took 6 bases from V and 5 from J, leaving 13 bases between them. Sequencing was done on a sample of peripheral blood. The source of this sequence is a human donor in a cohort sampled during active COVID-19. The genes are TRBV27 and TRBJ1-1; D unclear. CDR3 in DNA: TGTGCCAGCAGCCCGGAGAGTTGGACTGAAGCTTTCTTT. It codes for CASSPESWTEAFF.